A single sample gave rise to the 26 T cell receptor beta chains below, sequenced in a study of response to subunit inactivated influenza vaccine (dated by TCRdb to 2017 to 2018). Library preparation was by RT-PCR. Sequencing used an Illumina HiSeq 2500. The public reads were reanalyzed by TCRdb: fastp trimming at Q25, MiXCR alignment, in-frame beta chains only. Each record represents a unique CDR3 protein, reported with the most common genes and DNA among its rows. The sample data list 400,000 to 650,000 distinct CDR3 sequences, and 6% to 9% of these were observed just once. The ten biggest clones cover less than 15% of the sample. This specimen was PBMCs from blood, taken 23 months after vaccination. The receptors shown here come from a man in his fifties or sixties who received an inactivated influenza vaccine. Donor details come from another sample of the same person, matched by shared clones.

This clonotype was counted between two and nine times. The chain carries TRBV20-1 and TRBJ2-3, with 7 positions matching TRBD2. The CDR3 length is 17 residues. Unmatched junction bases numbered 16, after V lost 3 bases and J lost 4 bases. In germline, CDR1 is DFQATT, CDR2 SNEGSKA (reference sequence). The CDR3 nucleotides read TGCAGTGCTAGGGCGGGGACTACTGGCCGGGCGGCAGATACGCAGTATTTT. It encodes CSARAGTTGRAADTQYF.

There are many counts of this clonotype. This sequence joins TRBV12-3 or TRBV12-4 and TRBJ2-1; a weak D match, TRBD2 (5 bases). There are 15 residues in the CDR3. Trimming removed 3 bases from V and 5 bases from J, with 14 bases in between. The CDR3 coding sequence is TGTGCCAGCAGTTTGAGCGGAAGACGGGACAATGAGCAGTTCTTC. Residues: CASSLSGRRDNEQFF.

The CDR3 loop reads CASSLVGGSPYNEQFF. The CDR3 DNA reads as TGTGCCAGCAGCTTAGTTGGGGGGAGTCCCTACAATGAGCAGTTCTTC. This chain uses TRBV7-8 with TRBJ2-1; the D gene is possibly TRBD2 (6 bases). The CDR3 loop spans 16 amino acids. CDR1 is SGHVS, CDR2 FQNEAQ, per germline. The V end was cut by 1 base, the J end by 2 bases, with 12 bases between.

This clonotype has a handful of counts. The V gene is TRBV4-3, the J gene TRBJ2-2; D might be TRBD1 (5 bases). CDR1 is LGHNA and CDR2 is YSLEER in the germline V gene. This CDR3 is 15 amino acids long. V was trimmed by 0 bases and J by 5 bases, leaving 10 bases between them. CDR3 in amino acids: CASSQDRVETGELFF. As DNA, the CDR3 is TGCGCCAGCAGCCAAGACAGGGTCGAGACCGGGGAGCTGTTTTTT.

This clonotype was counted between two and nine times. The chain couples TRBV18 to TRBJ1-5, with 8 bases aligning to TRBD1. There are 13 residues in the CDR3. J was trimmed by 7 bases and V by 5 bases; bases with no gene match: 4. Germline V gives CDR1 KGHSH, CDR2 LQKENI. CDR3 bases: TGTGCCAGCTCAATGACAGGGGAACAGCCCCAGCATTTT. It is translated as CASSMTGEQPQHF.

There are many counts of this clonotype. The V and J genes are TRBV5-6 and TRBJ1-1; possible D gene TRBD1, 6 bases. The germline V gene encodes CDR1 SGHDT and CDR2 YYEEEE. The CDR3 has 14 amino acids. Trimming shortened V by 4 bases and J by 1 base, and 11 bases separated the two germline ends. As DNA, the CDR3 is TGTGCCAGCAGCCAAGGGACAACGAACACTGAAGCTTTCTTT. Protein product: CASSQGTTNTEAFF.

This sequence joins TRBV7-9 and TRBJ1-1; TRBD1 matches 9 bases. This CDR3 comprises 14 residues. Germline CDR1 and CDR2: SEHNR and FQNEAQ (reference sequence). V lost 4 bases, J lost 6 bases, and 6 bases stayed unmatched. The CDR3: CASSSSRTGAEAFF. CDR3 DNA: TGTGCCAGCAGCTCTAGCCGGACAGGGGCTGAAGCTTTCTTT. Looking up the rest from reference TRBV7-9 and TRBJ1-1 gives the full variable domain: DTGVSQNPRHKITKRGQNVTFRCDPISEHNRLYWYRQTLGQGPEFLTYFQNEAQLEKSRLLSDRFSAERPKGSFSTLEIQRTEQGDSAMYLCASSSSRTGAEAFFGQGTRLTVV.

This clonotype turned up a few times. This chain joins TRBV12-3 or TRBV12-4 and TRBJ2-5; the D gene is possibly TRBD1 (6 bases). V shed 7 bases and J shed 0 bases, with 12 bases lying between them. CDR3 size: 14 residues. This CDR3 reads CASTSGTYQETQYF. CDR3 nucleotides: TGTGCCAGCACCTCCGGGACATACCAAGAGACCCAGTACTTC.

This clonotype occurred many times. This chain joins TRBV20-1 and TRBJ2-5, with D perhaps matching TRBD2 (6 bases). Germline V lookup: CDR1 DFQATT, CDR2 SNEGSKA (reference sequence). The V end was cut by 0 bases, the J end by 3 bases, with 17 bases between. CDR3 length equals 16 residues. CDR3 nucleotides: TGCAGTGCTAGAGACCCCACCGGAGGGAGCAAAGAGACCCAGTACTTC. Translating it yields CSARDPTGGSKETQYF.

This clonotype was counted only a few times. The CDR3 loop is CASSQESAGGNEQFF. In nucleotides, the CDR3 is TGTGCCAGCAGCCAAGAATCCGCGGGGGGGAATGAGCAGTTCTTC. The V and J genes are TRBV4-2 and TRBJ2-1, with TRBD2 matching over 9 bases. The CDR3 totals 15 residues. J gave up 7 bases and V 0 bases, and 4 bases lay outside the gene matches. CDR1 is LGHNA and CDR2 is YNFKEQ in the germline V gene.

This clonotype was observed a handful of times. V usage is TRBV12-3 or TRBV12-4 and J usage is TRBJ1-2; D not resolved. The CDR3 contains 13 residues. Trimming took off 7 bases at V and 8 bases at J, with 17 bases between the two ends. The CDR3 region is CASTPDGRVGYTF. The CDR3, as DNA: TGTGCCAGCACGCCAGATGGACGAGTCGGCTACACCTTC.

This clonotype was observed at least ten times. V and J are TRBV3-1 and TRBJ1-1, with D uncertain. The CDR3 contains 17 residues. V was shortened by 4 bases and J by 6 bases, with 24 bases between the two germline ends. From germline, CDR1 is LGHDT and CDR2 YNNKEL (reference sequence). CDR3 loop: CASSPTGTTRGRAEAFF. CDR3 DNA sequence: TGTGCCAGCAGCCCGACCGGCACAACCCGAGGGAGGGCTGAAGCTTTCTTT. Full variable domain (remainder filled in from reference TRBV3-1 and TRBJ1-1): DTAVSQTPKYLVTQMGNDKSIKCEQNLGHDTMYWYKQDSKKFLKIMFSYNNKELIINETVPNRFSPKSPDKAHLNLHINSLELGDSAVYFCASSPTGTTRGRAEAFFGQGTRLTVV.

V usage is TRBV5-4 and J usage is TRBJ2-2; possibly TRBD2 for D (7 bases). CDR3 length equals 16 residues. The V gene's germline CDR1 is SGHNT and CDR2 YYREEE (reference sequence). V shed 4 bases and J shed 1 base, with 14 bases lying between them. The CDR3 region is CASSGGQRGNTGELFF. In nucleotides, the CDR3 is TGTGCCAGCAGCGGGGGCCAGCGGGGGAACACCGGGGAGCTGTTTTTT. The full variable domain, completed using reference TRBV5-4 and TRBJ2-2, is ETGVTQSPTHLIKTRGQQVTLRCSSQSGHNTVSWYQQALGQGPQFIFQYYREEENGRGNFPPRFSGLQFPNYSSELNVNALELDDSALYLCASSGGQRGNTGELFFGEGSRLTVL.

The gene calls are TRBV28 and TRBJ2-3; the match to TRBD1 covers 7 bases. The CDR3 consists of 15 residues. Germline CDR1 MDHEN, CDR2 SYDVKM. Germline trimming cut 9 bases from V and 0 bases from J; bases unmatched to any gene: 9. The CDR3 nucleotides are TGTGCCAGTAGTGACAGGGTCACTAGCACAGATACGCAGTATTTT. Translation: CASSDRVTSTDTQYF.

This clonotype turned up a few times. The CDR3 sequence: CASPDGNYEQYF. The CDR3 DNA reads as TGCGCCAGCCCGGACGGAAACTACGAGCAGTACTTC. The chain joins TRBV5-1 to TRBJ2-7; D remains unclear. Germline V lookup: CDR1 SGHRS, CDR2 YFSETQ. This CDR3 comprises 12 residues. V lost 7 bases and J 3 bases, leaving 11 bases between the germline ends.

The V gene is TRBV20-1, the J gene TRBJ2-4, with 7 bases that match TRBD2. The CDR3 runs 14 residues. In germline, CDR1 is DFQATT, CDR2 SNEGSKA (reference sequence). The J segment lost 4 bases and the V segment lost 5 bases, leaving 8 bases of the junction unmatched. The CDR3 spells CSASRSSGKNIQYF. CDR3 coding DNA: TGCAGTGCTTCCCGTAGTAGCGGGAAAAACATTCAGTACTTC.

This clonotype was seen at least ten times. The chain uses TRBV30 and TRBJ2-2; weak D call: TRBD2 (5 bases). The CDR3 runs to 15 residues. Germline CDR1 reads GTSNPN; CDR2 reads SVGIG (reference sequence). Trimming removed 2 bases from V and 2 bases from J, with 12 bases in between. In nucleotides, the CDR3 is TGTGCCTGGAGTAGCCTAGCAATAAACACCGGGGAGCTGTTTTTT. Protein sequence: CAWSSLAINTGELFF.

This clonotype was recorded a few times. The chain is built from TRBV12-3 or TRBV12-4 and TRBJ2-3, with D hard to call. Trimming shortened V by 2 bases and J by 2 bases, and 8 bases separated the two germline ends. The CDR3 consists of 14 residues. The CDR3 DNA reads TGTGCCAGCAGTTTATCACAGTTCACAGATACGCAGTATTTT. As protein: CASSLSQFTDTQYF.

The CDR3 DNA follows: TGCGCCAGCAGTATGGCTAACTATGGCTACACCTTC. It codes for CASSMANYGYTF. This chain joins TRBV5-1 and TRBJ1-2; D gene unclear. CDR1 is SGHRS and CDR2 is YFSETQ in the germline V gene. The CDR3 totals 12 residues. Trimming took off 5 bases at V and 0 bases at J, with 5 bases between the two ends.

The sample holds a few counts of this clonotype. The rearrangement joins TRBV3-1 to TRBJ2-6; 8 nucleotides match TRBD1. Germline V gene data show CDR1 as LGHDT and CDR2 as YNNKEL (reference sequence). This CDR3 region has 18 residues. Losses at the gene ends were 4 bases for V and 0 bases for J; bases not matched to a gene: 8. CDR3 residues: CASSLSGQDLSGANVLTF. The CDR3 DNA sequence: TGTGCCAGCAGCCTCTCGGGACAGGATCTCTCTGGGGCCAACGTCCTGACTTTC.

This clonotype was counted between two and nine times. V gene TRBV24-1 combines with J gene TRBJ2-7, with no clear D. Trimming removed 4 bases at V and 0 bases at J, with 9 bases between. The CDR3 loop spans 14 amino acids. CDR1 KGHDR and CDR2 SFDVKD come from the germline V gene. The chain's CDR3 is CATSDRWSSYEQYF. CDR3 DNA: TGTGCCACCAGTGACCGATGGAGCTCCTACGAGCAGTACTTC.

This clonotype was seen repeatedly, ten times or more. The rearrangement joins TRBV6-4 to TRBJ2-1; 8 positions match TRBD2. Germline V gene sequence: CDR1 MRHNA, CDR2 SNTAGT. V trimming: 3 bases; J trimming: 15 bases; junction bases outside the gene matches: 16. The CDR3 runs to 15 residues. The CDR3 region has the DNA TGTGCCAGCAGTGAGCTTCGGGAGGGCCATGGGTTGGGGTTCTTC. This gives the protein CASSELREGHGLGFF.

Ten or more counts support this clonotype. The V and J genes are TRBV6-2 or TRBV6-3 and TRBJ2-7; 8 bases agree with TRBD1. Trimming at V came to 2 bases and at J to 5 bases, leaving 14 bases not matched to a gene. The CDR3 length is 17 residues. Germline lookup yields CDR1 MNHEY and CDR2 SVGEGT. The CDR3 region is CASSYGSGQGFFHEQYF. The CDR3 region has the DNA TGTGCCAGCAGTTACGGGTCCGGACAGGGTTTTTTCCACGAGCAGTACTTC.

Many counts were recorded for this clonotype. The chain links TRBV5-1 to TRBJ2-2; the D gene is possibly TRBD1 (6 bases). The CDR3 contains 17 residues. Trimming removed 3 bases at V and 1 base at J, with 16 bases between. Germline V lookup: CDR1 SGHRS, CDR2 YFSETQ. The CDR3 protein is CASSSNREQWNTGELFF. The CDR3 DNA follows: TGCGCCAGCAGCTCCAACAGGGAGCAGTGGAACACCGGGGAGCTGTTTTTT.

At least ten counts were recorded for this clonotype. V usage is TRBV15 and J usage is TRBJ2-1; a possible D gene is TRBD2 (5 bases). Germline CDR1 is LNHNV and CDR2 is YYDKDF (reference sequence). The CDR3 is made up of 14 amino acids. Deletions cut 3 bases from V and 3 bases from J, with 9 bases between. The CDR3 spells CATSRGAVYNEQFF. The CDR3 nucleotides read TGTGCCACCAGCAGGGGAGCGGTCTACAATGAGCAGTTCTTC.

This clonotype showed up just a few times. The chain joins TRBV20-1 to TRBJ2-5; weak D call: TRBD1 (5 bases). Germline assignment: CDR1 DFQATT and CDR2 SNEGSKA (reference sequence). V gave up 8 bases and J gave up 9 bases, with 22 bases separating them. The CDR3 consists of 13 residues. For the CDR3, the DNA is TGCAGTCCTCGGGTAGGGGCCCAACGGGCCCAGTACTTC. It encodes CSPRVGAQRAQYF.